The clone carrying this T cell receptor beta chain was seen many times. MiXCR, applied by TCRdb to the PCR reads, yields one record per CDR3 protein. The data contain approximately 24,000 distinct CDR3 sequences, 53% of them seen just once; the ten biggest clones take up less than 60%. The germline gives CDR1 MNHNS, CDR2 SASEGT. This CDR3 comprises 17 residues. Localized lung adenocarcinoma, a non-small cell lung cancer, affected the donors. This specimen comes from a study of CD4 and CD8 cells across lung adenocarcinoma regions. The TCR was taken from a male donor with lung adenocarcinoma. The CD4 and CD8 labels of this study may be unreliable. The source material was CD8+ T cells from the center of a lung tumor. The rearrangement joins TRBV6-1 to TRBJ2-1, with D possibly being TRBD1 or TRBD2 (6 bases each). The J call may be mistaken, given a closer DNA end match to TRBJ2-7. The DNA for the CDR3 is TGTGCCAGCAGTGAACGACCAAATCGGGGGCGCTACAATGAGCAGTACTTC. Amino acids: CASSERPNRGRYNEQYF.